Listed below are T cell receptor beta chains from one sample, sequenced in a study of cytomegalovirus exposure and HLA in healthy donors. Profiling relied on immunoSEQ multiplex PCR, and the TCRdb table lists in-frame clones only, not all of them. The sample includes some 100,000 clones, around 79% of them seen just once. Material: PBMCs. Receptors were obtained from a female donor in good health and CMV-seropositive. Each CDR3 is given with its conserved first and last residue. A D gene is named only where the DNA matches it firmly. Size tells how often a clone was seen (once, few, many) or the class of an expanded clone, and some rows leave it out.

v_call: TRBV19; j_call: TRBJ1-6; d_call: -; clone_size: -; cdr3_length: 15; cdr3_nt: TGTGCCAGTACCACGGGACATTGGGGAAATTCACCCCTCCACTTT; cdr3_aa: CASTTGHWGNSPLHF
v_call: TRBV7-8; j_call: TRBJ2-3; d_call: TRBD2; clone_size: -; cdr3_length: 15; cdr3_nt: TGTGCCAGCAGCCCTAGCGGGGGGGCCCCAGATACGCAGTATTTT; cdr3_aa: CASSPSGGAPDTQYF
v_call: TRBV28; j_call: TRBJ2-3; d_call: TRBD2; clone_size: -; cdr3_length: 16; cdr3_nt: TGTGCCAGCAGTTTCCCGACTAGCGGGGGTGCAGATACGCAGTATTTT; cdr3_aa: CASSFPTSGGADTQYF
v_call: TRBV7-9; j_call: TRBJ1-6; d_call: TRBD1; clone_size: -; cdr3_length: 15; cdr3_nt: TGTGCCAGCAGCTTAGGGGACAGGGCTAATTCACCCCTCCACTTT; cdr3_aa: CASSLGDRANSPLHF
v_call: TRBV5-5; j_call: TRBJ1-1; d_call: TRBD1; clone_size: -; cdr3_length: 16; cdr3_nt: TGTGCCAGCAGCTGGGGACAGGGGATGGGAGACACTGAAGCTTTCTTT; cdr3_aa: CASSWGQGMGDTEAFF
v_call: TRBV25-1; j_call: TRBJ2-1; d_call: -; clone_size: -; cdr3_length: 11; cdr3_nt: TGTGCCAGCAGCCGGGGGAATGAGCAGTTCTTC; cdr3_aa: CASSRGNEQFF
v_call: TRBV29-1; j_call: TRBJ2-5; d_call: TRBD2; clone_size: -; cdr3_length: 14; cdr3_nt: TGCAGCGTTCCTCGGGGCGGGGGGGCTGAGACCCAGTACTTC; cdr3_aa: CSVPRGGGAETQYF
v_call: TRBV5-1; j_call: TRBJ1-3; d_call: -; clone_size: -; cdr3_length: 14; cdr3_nt: TGCGCCAGCAGCCGGGACAACTCTGGAAACACCATATATTTT; cdr3_aa: CASSRDNSGNTIYF
v_call: TRBV7-2; j_call: TRBJ2-2; d_call: TRBD2; clone_size: once; cdr3_length: 15; cdr3_nt: TGTGCCAGCAGCCTCAGCGGGACGAAGGACGGGGAGCTGTTTTTT; cdr3_aa: CASSLSGTKDGELFF
v_call: TRBV5-1; j_call: TRBJ2-1; d_call: TRBD1; clone_size: -; cdr3_length: 12; cdr3_nt: TGCGCCAGCAGCTTGGCCCAGGGGGCGCAGTTCTTC; cdr3_aa: CASSLAQGAQFF
v_call: TRBV19; j_call: TRBJ2-1; d_call: TRBD2; clone_size: -; cdr3_length: 14; cdr3_nt: TGTGCCAGTAGTATTCGCGGGGGGGCAGATGAGCAGTTCTTC; cdr3_aa: CASSIRGGADEQFF
v_call: TRBV7-2; j_call: TRBJ2-3; d_call: -; clone_size: -; cdr3_length: 16; cdr3_nt: TGTGCCAGCAGACTATATACCGGGCCAGGGCCCGATACGCAGTATTTT; cdr3_aa: CASRLYTGPGPDTQYF
v_call: TRBV28; j_call: TRBJ1-5; d_call: TRBD1; clone_size: -; cdr3_length: 14; cdr3_nt: TGTGCCAGCAGGGGGACAGCAACAAATCAGCCCCAGCATTTT; cdr3_aa: CASRGTATNQPQHF
v_call: TRBV10-1; j_call: TRBJ2-1; d_call: -; clone_size: -; cdr3_length: 14; cdr3_nt: TGCGCCAGCAGTGAGCGGGAGTTAGGCAATGAGCAGTTCTTC; cdr3_aa: CASSERELGNEQFF
v_call: TRBV28; j_call: TRBJ2-7; d_call: TRBD2; clone_size: -; cdr3_length: 15; cdr3_nt: TGTGCCAGCAGTTTATGGACTAGCGGGAGAAACGAGCAGTACTTC; cdr3_aa: CASSLWTSGRNEQYF
v_call: TRBV30; j_call: TRBJ2-1; d_call: TRBD2; clone_size: -; cdr3_length: 14; cdr3_nt: TGTGCCTGGAGTGATGGGACTATGGGCGGTGAGCAGTTCTTC; cdr3_aa: CAWSDGTMGGEQFF
v_call: TRBV29-1; j_call: TRBJ2-5; d_call: TRBD2; clone_size: once; cdr3_length: 15; cdr3_nt: TGCAGCGTTCGGAGGAAGCGGGGACTCCAAGAGACCCAGTACTTC; cdr3_aa: CSVRRKRGLQETQYF
v_call: TRBV9; j_call: TRBJ2-3; d_call: -; clone_size: -; cdr3_length: 15; cdr3_nt: TGTGCCAGCAGCGTAGGGCAAGGAGGGCCGGATACGCAGTATTTT; cdr3_aa: CASSVGQGGPDTQYF
v_call: TRBV11-3; j_call: TRBJ2-3; d_call: -; clone_size: few; cdr3_length: 17; cdr3_nt: TGTGCCAGCAGCTTAGGATCGAGCGACTTTGGCACAGATACGCAGTATTTT; cdr3_aa: CASSLGSSDFGTDTQYF
v_call: TRBV2; j_call: TRBJ2-3; d_call: TRBD2; clone_size: -; cdr3_length: 16; cdr3_nt: TGTGCCAGCAATCCTAGCGGGAGGGTAGGGACAGATACGCAGTATTTT; cdr3_aa: CASNPSGRVGTDTQYF
v_call: TRBV29-1; j_call: TRBJ2-1; d_call: TRBD1; clone_size: few; cdr3_length: 12; cdr3_nt: TGCAGCGTCGTGACAGGGGGGAATGAGCAGTTCTTC; cdr3_aa: CSVVTGGNEQFF
v_call: TRBV29-1; j_call: TRBJ2-2; d_call: -; clone_size: -; cdr3_length: 14; cdr3_nt: TGCAGCGCGACAGGACTCACGAACACCGGGGAGCTGTTTTTT; cdr3_aa: CSATGLTNTGELFF
v_call: TRBV27; j_call: TRBJ1-4; d_call: TRBD1; clone_size: -; cdr3_length: 18; cdr3_nt: TGTGCCAGCAGTTCAGCCGGGACAGGGGGCCTGAGCGTTGAAAAACTGTTTTTT; cdr3_aa: CASSSAGTGGLSVEKLFF
v_call: TRBV30; j_call: TRBJ2-6; d_call: TRBD1; clone_size: -; cdr3_length: 19; cdr3_nt: TGTGCCTGGAGTCGACGGGACAGGGGGCGTCCCCTCGGTGCCAACGTCCTGACTTTC; cdr3_aa: CAWSRRDRGRPLGANVLTF
v_call: TRBV27; j_call: TRBJ1-5; d_call: TRBD1; clone_size: -; cdr3_length: 15; cdr3_nt: TGTGCCAGCACGGACAGGGGTGGAAGCAATCAGCCCCAGCATTTT; cdr3_aa: CASTDRGGSNQPQHF
v_call: TRBV21-1; j_call: TRBJ2-2; d_call: -; clone_size: -; cdr3_length: 15; cdr3_nt: TGTGCCAGCAGCAAAGTTTTGGACCCGGGGAGGGAGCTGTTTTTT; cdr3_aa: CASSKVLDPGRELFF
v_call: TRBV25-1; j_call: TRBJ1-5; d_call: -; clone_size: -; cdr3_length: 13; cdr3_nt: TGTGCCAGCAGTGAGGGGGCTTGGCAGCCCCAGCATTTT; cdr3_aa: CASSEGAWQPQHF
v_call: TRBV30; j_call: TRBJ2-5; d_call: TRBD1; clone_size: -; cdr3_length: 14; cdr3_nt: TGTGCCTGGAGTCCAAGGACAGGGGTAGAGACCCAGTACTTC; cdr3_aa: CAWSPRTGVETQYF
v_call: TRBV7-9; j_call: TRBJ2-5; d_call: -; clone_size: -; cdr3_length: 14; cdr3_nt: TGTGCCAGCAGCTTAGGCGGGGTTGGAGAGACCCAGTACTTC; cdr3_aa: CASSLGGVGETQYF
v_call: TRBV6-4; j_call: TRBJ1-2; d_call: TRBD1; clone_size: -; cdr3_length: 18; cdr3_nt: TGTGCCAGCAGTGAGACCGGGACAGGGACCCGAACTAACTATGGCTACACCTTC; cdr3_aa: CASSETGTGTRTNYGYTF
v_call: TRBV15; j_call: TRBJ2-3; d_call: -; clone_size: -; cdr3_length: 17; cdr3_nt: TGTGCCACCAGCAGAGATAGAGGTGATTCGGGCACAGATACGCAGTATTTT; cdr3_aa: CATSRDRGDSGTDTQYF
v_call: TRBV4-2; j_call: TRBJ1-2; d_call: -; clone_size: -; cdr3_length: 15; cdr3_nt: TGTGCCAGCAGCCAAGTCACGACAGAGAACTATGGCTACACCTTC; cdr3_aa: CASSQVTTENYGYTF
v_call: TRBV7-9; j_call: TRBJ2-3; d_call: TRBD2; clone_size: -; cdr3_length: 18; cdr3_nt: TGTGCCAGCAGCTTAGCATGGACTAGCGGGGCTAGCACAGATACGCAGTATTTT; cdr3_aa: CASSLAWTSGASTDTQYF
v_call: TRBV6-1; j_call: TRBJ1-1; d_call: -; clone_size: -; cdr3_length: 13; cdr3_nt: TGTGCCAGCAGTGAAGCGCGTCGGGGAAGGGCTTTCTTT; cdr3_aa: CASSEARRGRAFF
v_call: TRBV29-1; j_call: TRBJ1-4; d_call: -; clone_size: -; cdr3_length: 14; cdr3_nt: TGCAGCGTTGGATGGGGGCAGAGGATTGAAAAACTGTTTTTT; cdr3_aa: CSVGWGQRIEKLFF
v_call: TRBV5-4; j_call: TRBJ2-5; d_call: -; clone_size: -; cdr3_length: 14; cdr3_nt: TGTGCCAGCAGCTTTTGGGGCCGCCAAGAGACCCAGTACTTC; cdr3_aa: CASSFWGRQETQYF
v_call: TRBV9; j_call: TRBJ1-3; d_call: -; clone_size: -; cdr3_length: 14; cdr3_nt: TGTGCCAGCAGCGGGCGGCCAGGGCGAAACACCATATATTTT; cdr3_aa: CASSGRPGRNTIYF
v_call: TRBV11-1; j_call: TRBJ2-3; d_call: -; clone_size: -; cdr3_length: 14; cdr3_nt: TGTGCCAGCAGCTCAGACTCATACACAGATACGCAGTATTTT; cdr3_aa: CASSSDSYTDTQYF
v_call: TRBV4-3; j_call: TRBJ2-2; d_call: TRBD2; clone_size: once; cdr3_length: 15; cdr3_nt: TGCGCCAGCAGCCAAGGCCGGGGGGGCACCGGGGAGCTGTTTTTT; cdr3_aa: CASSQGRGGTGELFF
v_call: TRBV15; j_call: TRBJ2-7; d_call: TRBD2; clone_size: -; cdr3_length: 13; cdr3_nt: TGTGCCACCAGCAAACTAGCGGGAGCGAATCGGTACTTC; cdr3_aa: CATSKLAGANRYF
v_call: TRBV7-9; j_call: TRBJ2-7; d_call: TRBD2; clone_size: -; cdr3_length: 14; cdr3_nt: TGTGCCAGCAGACCTAGCGGGGTGGTGGGGGAGCAGTACTTC; cdr3_aa: CASRPSGVVGEQYF
v_call: TRBV7-8; j_call: TRBJ1-2; d_call: -; clone_size: -; cdr3_length: 16; cdr3_nt: TGTGCCAGCAGCTTAGAGGAGGGGCTGATCGGCTATGGCTACACCTTC; cdr3_aa: CASSLEEGLIGYGYTF
v_call: TRBV18; j_call: TRBJ2-1; d_call: -; clone_size: -; cdr3_length: 14; cdr3_nt: TGTGCCAGCTCACCCGGACAGGGCGGGAGTGAGCAGTTCTTC; cdr3_aa: CASSPGQGGSEQFF
v_call: TRBV5-4; j_call: TRBJ2-7; d_call: -; clone_size: -; cdr3_length: 17; cdr3_nt: TGTGCCAGCAGCTTGGCAGGCGGAGGAGTCAGAAGCTACGAGCAGTACTTC; cdr3_aa: CASSLAGGGVRSYEQYF
v_call: TRBV5-8; j_call: TRBJ1-1; d_call: -; clone_size: few; cdr3_length: 15; cdr3_nt: TGTGCCAGCAGCTTGGAAGTACAGGGCTATTTTGAAGCTTTCTTT; cdr3_aa: CASSLEVQGYFEAFF
v_call: TRBV28; j_call: TRBJ1-6; d_call: -; clone_size: -; cdr3_length: 14; cdr3_nt: TGTGCCAGCAGCCCCGGTGGCCGGGGGACGTACCTCCACTTT; cdr3_aa: CASSPGGRGTYLHF
v_call: TRBV28; j_call: TRBJ1-1; d_call: -; clone_size: few; cdr3_length: 15; cdr3_nt: TGTGCCAGCAGTTTGAACCGACCCCGGGTGACTGAAGCTTTCTTT; cdr3_aa: CASSLNRPRVTEAFF
v_call: TRBV10-3; j_call: TRBJ2-7; d_call: -; clone_size: -; cdr3_length: 14; cdr3_nt: TGTGCCATCACCGACTCACAGGCAGGCTACGAGCAGTACTTC; cdr3_aa: CAITDSQAGYEQYF
v_call: TRBV28; j_call: TRBJ2-1; d_call: TRBD2; clone_size: -; cdr3_length: 16; cdr3_nt: TGTGCCAGCAAAGTGGGACTAGCGAGACTGGTCAATGAGCAGTTCTTC; cdr3_aa: CASKVGLARLVNEQFF
v_call: TRBV7-2; j_call: TRBJ1-5; d_call: TRBD1; clone_size: -; cdr3_length: 15; cdr3_nt: TGTGCCAGCAGTCAGGACAGGGATTTATATCAGCCCCAGCATTTT; cdr3_aa: CASSQDRDLYQPQHF